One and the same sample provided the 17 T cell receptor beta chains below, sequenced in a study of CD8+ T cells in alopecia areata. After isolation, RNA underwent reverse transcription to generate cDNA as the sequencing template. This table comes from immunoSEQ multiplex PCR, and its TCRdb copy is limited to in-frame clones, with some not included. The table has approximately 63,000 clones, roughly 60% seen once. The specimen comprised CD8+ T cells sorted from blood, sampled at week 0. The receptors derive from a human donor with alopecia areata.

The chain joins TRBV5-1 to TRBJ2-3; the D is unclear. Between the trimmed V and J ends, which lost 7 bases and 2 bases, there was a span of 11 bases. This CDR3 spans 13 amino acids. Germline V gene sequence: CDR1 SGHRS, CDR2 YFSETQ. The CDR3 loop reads CASLGGSTDTQYF. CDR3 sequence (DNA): TGCGCCAGCTTAGGTGGTTCCACAGATACGCAGTATTTT.

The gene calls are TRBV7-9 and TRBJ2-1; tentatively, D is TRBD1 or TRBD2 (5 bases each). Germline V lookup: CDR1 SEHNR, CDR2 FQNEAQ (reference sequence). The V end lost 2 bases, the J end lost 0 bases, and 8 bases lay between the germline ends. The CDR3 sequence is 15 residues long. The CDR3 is CASSLLGVSYNEQFF. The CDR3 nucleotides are TGTGCCAGCAGCTTATTGGGGGTCTCCTACAATGAGCAGTTCTTC.

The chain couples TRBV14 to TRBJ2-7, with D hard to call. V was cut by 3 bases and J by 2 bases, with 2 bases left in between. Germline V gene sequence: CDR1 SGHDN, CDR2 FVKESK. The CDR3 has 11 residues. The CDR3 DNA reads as TGTGCCAGCAGCCACACCTACGAGCAGTACTTC. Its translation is CASSHTYEQYF. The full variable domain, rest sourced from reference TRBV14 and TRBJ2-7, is EAGVTQFPSHSVIEKGQTVTLRCDPISGHDNLYWYRRVMGKEIKFLLHFVKESKQDESGMPNNRFLAERTGGTYSTLKVQPAELEDSGVYFCASSHTYEQYFGPGTRLTVT.

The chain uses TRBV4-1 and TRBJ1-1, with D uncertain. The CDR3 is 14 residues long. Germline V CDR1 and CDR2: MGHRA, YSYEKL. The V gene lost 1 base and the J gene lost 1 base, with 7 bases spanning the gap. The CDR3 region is CASSQGAGNTEAFF. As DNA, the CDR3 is TGCGCCAGCAGCCAAGGGGCAGGGAACACTGAAGCTTTCTTT.

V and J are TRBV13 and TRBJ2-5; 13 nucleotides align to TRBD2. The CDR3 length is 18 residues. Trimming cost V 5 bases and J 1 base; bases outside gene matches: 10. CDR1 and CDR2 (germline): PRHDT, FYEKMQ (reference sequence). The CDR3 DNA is TGTGCCAGCAGCAGAGGACTAGCGGGAGTTTGGGGCCAAGAGACCCAGTACTTC. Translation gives CASSRGLAGVWGQETQYF.

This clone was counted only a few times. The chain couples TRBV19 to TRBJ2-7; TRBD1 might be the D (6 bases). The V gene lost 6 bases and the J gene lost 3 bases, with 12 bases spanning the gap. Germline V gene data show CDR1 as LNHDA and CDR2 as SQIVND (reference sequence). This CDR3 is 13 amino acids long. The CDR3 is CASSPGTRYEQYF. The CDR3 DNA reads TGTGCCAGTAGCCCCGGGACACGCTACGAGCAGTACTTC.

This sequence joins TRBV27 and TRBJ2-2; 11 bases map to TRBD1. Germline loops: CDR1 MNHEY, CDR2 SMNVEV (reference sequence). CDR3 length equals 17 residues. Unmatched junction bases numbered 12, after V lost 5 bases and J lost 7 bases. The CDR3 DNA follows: TGTGCCAGCAGTACAAACGCGGACAGGGGGCGAGGCGGGGAGCTGTTTTTT. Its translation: CASSTNADRGRGGELFF.

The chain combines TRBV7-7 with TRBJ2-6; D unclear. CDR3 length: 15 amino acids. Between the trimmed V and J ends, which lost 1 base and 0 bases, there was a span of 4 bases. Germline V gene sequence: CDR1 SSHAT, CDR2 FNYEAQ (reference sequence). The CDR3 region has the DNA TGTGCCAGCAGCTTAGGAGACTCTGGGGCCAACGTCCTGACTTTC. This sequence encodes CASSLGDSGANVLTF.

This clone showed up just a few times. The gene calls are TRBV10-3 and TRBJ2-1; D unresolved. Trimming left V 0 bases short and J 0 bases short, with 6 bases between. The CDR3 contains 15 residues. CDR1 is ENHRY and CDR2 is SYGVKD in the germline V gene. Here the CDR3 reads CAISESSGSYNEQFF. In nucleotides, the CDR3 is TGTGCCATCAGTGAGTCGTCCGGCTCCTACAATGAGCAGTTCTTC.

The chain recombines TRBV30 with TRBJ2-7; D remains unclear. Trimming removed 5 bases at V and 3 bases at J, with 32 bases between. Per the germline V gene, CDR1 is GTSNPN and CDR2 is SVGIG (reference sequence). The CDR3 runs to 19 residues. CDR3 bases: TGTGCCTGGGCCGGTGGAGACACCAACCCCCCGACACTAAACTACGAGCAGTACTTC. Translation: CAWAGGDTNPPTLNYEQYF.

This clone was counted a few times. CDR3 in amino acids: CSVEDLNEQFF. The CDR3 coding sequence is TGCAGCGTTGAAGATCTTAATGAGCAGTTCTTC. The genes are TRBV29-1 and TRBJ2-1; D uncertain. The CDR3 totals 11 residues. CDR1 SQVTM and CDR2 ANQGSEA come from the germline V gene. Trimming took off 0 bases at V and 7 bases at J, with 4 bases between the two ends.

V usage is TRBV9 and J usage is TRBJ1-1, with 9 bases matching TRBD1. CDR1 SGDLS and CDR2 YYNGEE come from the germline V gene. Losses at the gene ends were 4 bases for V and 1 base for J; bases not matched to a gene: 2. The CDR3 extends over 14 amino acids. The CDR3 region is CASSTGGGNTEAFF. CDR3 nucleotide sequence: TGTGCCAGCAGCACAGGGGGCGGGAACACTGAAGCTTTCTTT.

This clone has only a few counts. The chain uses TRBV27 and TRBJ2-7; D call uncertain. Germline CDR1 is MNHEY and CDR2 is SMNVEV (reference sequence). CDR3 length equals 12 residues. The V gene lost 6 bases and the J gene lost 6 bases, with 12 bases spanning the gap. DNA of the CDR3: TGTGCCAGCAGAAGAAGTGCGGCCGAGCAGTACTTC. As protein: CASRRSAAEQYF.

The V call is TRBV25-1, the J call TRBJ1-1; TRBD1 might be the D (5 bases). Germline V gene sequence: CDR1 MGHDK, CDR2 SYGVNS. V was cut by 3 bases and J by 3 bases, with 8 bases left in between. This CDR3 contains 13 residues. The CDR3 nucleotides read TGTGCCAGCAGTGATCTGGGGGACACTGAAGCTTTCTTT. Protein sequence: CASSDLGDTEAFF. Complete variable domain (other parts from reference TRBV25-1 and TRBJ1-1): EADIYQTPRYLVIGTGKKITLECSQTMGHDKMYWYQQDPGMELHLIHYSYGVNSTEKGDLSSESTVSRIRTEHFPLTLESARPSHTSQYLCASSDLGDTEAFFGQGTRLTVV.

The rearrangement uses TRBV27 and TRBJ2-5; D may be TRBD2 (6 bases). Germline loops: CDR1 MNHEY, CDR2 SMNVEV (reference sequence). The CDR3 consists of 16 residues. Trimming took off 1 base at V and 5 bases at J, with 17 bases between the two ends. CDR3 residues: CASSLLGGISPETQYF. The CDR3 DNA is TGTGCCAGCAGTTTATTGGGCGGGATTAGCCCCGAGACCCAGTACTTC.

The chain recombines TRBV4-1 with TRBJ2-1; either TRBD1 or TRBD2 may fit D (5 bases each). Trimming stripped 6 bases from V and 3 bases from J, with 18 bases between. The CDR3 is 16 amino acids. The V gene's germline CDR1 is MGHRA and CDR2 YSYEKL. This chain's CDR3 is CASRLGTPGLYNEQFF. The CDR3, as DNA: TGCGCCAGCAGGCTAGGGACCCCAGGCCTCTACAATGAGCAGTTCTTC.

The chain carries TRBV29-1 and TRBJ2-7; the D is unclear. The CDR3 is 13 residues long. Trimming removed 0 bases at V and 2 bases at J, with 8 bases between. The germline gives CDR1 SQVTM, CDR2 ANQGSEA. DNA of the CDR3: TGCAGCGTTGAAGATCGCAGCGCCTACGAGCAGTACTTC. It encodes CSVEDRSAYEQYF.